A selection of T cell receptor beta chains follows, all from one sample in a study of cytomegalovirus exposure and HLA in healthy donors. Assay: immunoSEQ multiplex PCR; the TCRdb copy retains only in-frame clones and omits some. The sample records about 160,000 clones, roughly 90% being singletons. The specimen sequenced was PBMCs. These receptors all come from a woman between 18 and 29 years old in good health and CMV-seropositive. Both conserved end residues are part of each CDR3. A D gene is named only where the DNA matches it firmly. For some rows the clone size is stated as once, few or many, or as a class when expanded; others skip it.

v_call: TRBV28
j_call: TRBJ1-1
clone_size: -
d_call: -
cdr3_aa: CASSKDRGGTNTEAFF
cdr3_nt: TGTGCCAGCAGTAAAGACCGAGGAGGGACTAACACTGAAGCTTTCTTT

v_call: TRBV19
j_call: TRBJ2-7
clone_size: -
d_call: -
cdr3_aa: CASSISNRGSYEQYF
cdr3_nt: TGTGCCAGTAGTATAAGTAATAGGGGGTCCTACGAGCAGTACTTC

v_call: TRBV27
j_call: TRBJ1-2
clone_size: -
d_call: TRBD1
cdr3_aa: CASSPNRGRFYGYTF
cdr3_nt: TGTGCCAGCAGTCCAAACAGGGGGCGGTTCTATGGCTACACCTTC

v_call: TRBV28
j_call: TRBJ2-7
clone_size: -
d_call: -
cdr3_aa: CASRESGSSYEQYF
cdr3_nt: TGTGCCAGCCGAGAGAGCGGGTCCTCCTACGAGCAGTACTTC

v_call: TRBV11-3
j_call: TRBJ2-7
clone_size: -
d_call: -
cdr3_aa: CASTPTGQPYEQYF
cdr3_nt: TGTGCCAGCACTCCGACTGGACAGCCCTACGAGCAGTACTTC

v_call: TRBV21-1
j_call: TRBJ1-5
clone_size: -
d_call: -
cdr3_aa: CASSKGQDPQPQHF
cdr3_nt: TGTGCCAGCAGCAAGGGGCAGGACCCCCAGCCCCAGCATTTT

v_call: TRBV28
j_call: TRBJ2-2
clone_size: -
d_call: -
cdr3_aa: CATVTTNTGELFF
cdr3_nt: TGTGCCACCGTCACTACGAACACCGGGGAGCTGTTTTTT

v_call: TRBV7-2
j_call: TRBJ2-5
clone_size: -
d_call: -
cdr3_aa: CASSPQGFQETQYF
cdr3_nt: TGTGCCAGCAGCCCCCAGGGATTCCAAGAGACCCAGTACTTC

v_call: TRBV14
j_call: TRBJ2-5
clone_size: -
d_call: -
cdr3_aa: CASSQDSGVGETQYF
cdr3_nt: TGTGCCAGCAGCCAAGATTCGGGAGTAGGAGAGACCCAGTACTTC

v_call: TRBV18
j_call: TRBJ2-6
clone_size: once
d_call: TRBD1
cdr3_aa: CASSPGQGTGIGANVLTF
cdr3_nt: TGTGCCAGCTCACCGGGACAGGGGACCGGGATAGGGGCCAACGTCCTGACTTTC

v_call: TRBV27
j_call: TRBJ2-7
clone_size: few
d_call: -
cdr3_aa: CASSSGTQDMTYEQYF
cdr3_nt: TGTGCCAGCAGTTCCGGGACACAAGATATGACCTACGAGCAGTACTTC

v_call: TRBV29-1
j_call: TRBJ1-1
clone_size: -
d_call: -
cdr3_aa: CSIRPGISMNTEAFF
cdr3_nt: TGCAGCATCCGGCCGGGGATAAGCATGAACACTGAAGCTTTCTTT

v_call: TRBV30
j_call: TRBJ1-3
clone_size: -
d_call: -
cdr3_aa: CACGGGAGNTIYF
cdr3_nt: TGTGCCTGTGGCGGGGGCGCCGGAAACACCATATATTTT

v_call: TRBV27
j_call: TRBJ1-1
clone_size: -
d_call: -
cdr3_aa: CASTPRGFGTGEAFF
cdr3_nt: TGTGCCAGCACCCCTAGGGGGTTTGGAACCGGTGAAGCTTTCTTT

v_call: TRBV9
j_call: TRBJ1-2
clone_size: -
d_call: -
cdr3_aa: CASSVSGLAYYYGYTF
cdr3_nt: TGTGCCAGCAGCGTCTCGGGGTTGGCGTACTATTATGGCTACACCTTC

v_call: TRBV4-3
j_call: TRBJ2-5
clone_size: -
d_call: TRBD1
cdr3_aa: CASSQGRWTGEQETQYF
cdr3_nt: TGCGCCAGCAGCCAAGGCCGTTGGACAGGGGAACAAGAGACCCAGTACTTC

v_call: TRBV6-4
j_call: TRBJ2-1
clone_size: many
d_call: -
cdr3_aa: CASSPAGSSYNEQFF
cdr3_nt: TGTGCCAGCAGCCCCGCGGGAAGCTCCTACAATGAGCAGTTCTTC

v_call: TRBV5-1
j_call: TRBJ1-2
clone_size: -
d_call: -
cdr3_aa: CASSWNGSGRDGYTF
cdr3_nt: TGCGCCAGCAGCTGGAACGGGAGCGGACGGGATGGCTACACCTTC

v_call: TRBV28
j_call: TRBJ1-5
clone_size: -
d_call: TRBD1
cdr3_aa: CASRLQGDAGTMQHF
cdr3_nt: TGTGCCAGCAGACTCCAGGGGGACGCGGGCACAATGCAGCATTTT

v_call: TRBV5-1
j_call: TRBJ2-3
clone_size: -
d_call: -
cdr3_aa: CASSPGQYTDTQYF
cdr3_nt: TGCGCCAGCAGCCCTGGACAGTACACAGATACGCAGTATTTT

v_call: TRBV5-4
j_call: TRBJ2-7
clone_size: -
d_call: TRBD2
cdr3_aa: CASSFATSDYEQYF
cdr3_nt: TGTGCCAGCAGCTTCGCGACTAGCGACTACGAGCAGTACTTC

v_call: TRBV2
j_call: TRBJ1-2
clone_size: -
d_call: TRBD1
cdr3_aa: CASRTGQGGYTF
cdr3_nt: TGTGCCAGCAGGACAGGGCAAGGCGGCTACACCTTC

v_call: TRBV2
j_call: TRBJ1-4
clone_size: -
d_call: -
cdr3_aa: CASQQEHNEKLFF
cdr3_nt: TGTGCCAGTCAACAGGAACATAATGAAAAACTGTTTTTT

v_call: TRBV5-1
j_call: TRBJ2-7
clone_size: -
d_call: -
cdr3_aa: CASSLEGGDYEQYF
cdr3_nt: TGCGCCAGCAGCTTGGAAGGGGGAGACTACGAGCAGTACTTC

v_call: TRBV11-2
j_call: TRBJ1-2
clone_size: -
d_call: TRBD1
cdr3_aa: CASSSSDRGNNGYTF
cdr3_nt: TGTGCCAGCAGCTCTTCGGACAGGGGGAACAATGGCTACACCTTC

v_call: TRBV4-1
j_call: TRBJ2-7
clone_size: -
d_call: TRBD2
cdr3_aa: CASSQDTSGGGLAYEQYF
cdr3_nt: TGCGCCAGCAGCCAAGATACTAGCGGGGGGGGATTAGCCTACGAGCAGTACTTC

v_call: TRBV6-5
j_call: TRBJ2-2
clone_size: -
d_call: -
cdr3_aa: CASRNPGQNTGELFF
cdr3_nt: TGTGCCAGCAGAAACCCGGGACAGAACACCGGGGAGCTGTTTTTT

v_call: TRBV19
j_call: TRBJ1-5
clone_size: -
d_call: -
cdr3_aa: CASSSNQPQHF
cdr3_nt: TGTGCCAGTAGTTCTAATCAGCCCCAGCATTTT

v_call: TRBV25-1
j_call: TRBJ1-4
clone_size: -
d_call: -
cdr3_aa: CASSVPEPEKLFF
cdr3_nt: TGTGCCAGCAGTGTTCCAGAACCTGAAAAACTGTTTTTT

v_call: TRBV6-5
j_call: TRBJ2-4
clone_size: -
d_call: -
cdr3_aa: CASSFEGGGGRIQYF
cdr3_nt: TGTGCCAGCAGTTTCGAGGGAGGAGGGGGCCGGATTCAGTACTTC

v_call: TRBV9
j_call: TRBJ2-7
clone_size: -
d_call: TRBD2
cdr3_aa: CASSVGSGSDYEQYF
cdr3_nt: TGTGCCAGCAGCGTAGGTAGCGGGAGTGACTACGAGCAGTACTTC

v_call: TRBV7-9
j_call: TRBJ2-7
clone_size: -
d_call: -
cdr3_aa: CASSLDPIVSPEDEQYF
cdr3_nt: TGTGCCAGCAGCTTAGACCCAATCGTCTCCCCGGAGGACGAGCAGTACTTC

v_call: TRBV7-2
j_call: TRBJ2-1
clone_size: -
d_call: TRBD1
cdr3_aa: CASRVTGTGGNEQFF
cdr3_nt: TGTGCCAGCAGAGTTACGGGGACAGGGGGTAATGAGCAGTTCTTC

v_call: TRBV4-2
j_call: TRBJ2-2
clone_size: once
d_call: -
cdr3_aa: CASSQDSASANTGELFF
cdr3_nt: TGTGCCAGCAGCCAAGATTCCGCTAGCGCGAACACCGGGGAGCTGTTTTTT

v_call: TRBV27
j_call: TRBJ2-3
clone_size: -
d_call: -
cdr3_aa: CASSSATNPTDTQYF
cdr3_nt: TGTGCCAGCAGTTCCGCGACTAACCCCACAGATACGCAGTATTTT

v_call: TRBV2
j_call: TRBJ2-5
clone_size: -
d_call: -
cdr3_aa: CASSEERSWTQYF
cdr3_nt: TGTGCCAGCAGTGAGGAGAGGTCCTGGACCCAGTACTTC

v_call: TRBV5-1
j_call: TRBJ2-3
clone_size: -
d_call: -
cdr3_aa: CASSLSGHYTDTQYF
cdr3_nt: TGCGCCAGCAGCTTGAGCGGGCACTACACAGATACGCAGTATTTT

v_call: TRBV5-1
j_call: TRBJ2-1
clone_size: -
d_call: TRBD2
cdr3_aa: CASSFSLTSGSANEQFF
cdr3_nt: TGCGCCAGCAGCTTTTCCTTGACTAGCGGGAGTGCCAATGAGCAGTTCTTC

v_call: TRBV11-2
j_call: TRBJ2-1
clone_size: -
d_call: -
cdr3_aa: CASSFLYNEQFF
cdr3_nt: TGTGCCAGCAGCTTTTTATACAATGAGCAGTTCTTC

v_call: TRBV9
j_call: TRBJ2-7
clone_size: -
d_call: TRBD1
cdr3_aa: CASSGRQGQSYEQYF
cdr3_nt: TGTGCCAGCAGCGGACGACAGGGGCAGTCCTACGAGCAGTACTTC

v_call: TRBV23-1
j_call: TRBJ1-3
clone_size: -
d_call: -
cdr3_aa: CASSQSAQGNSGNTIYF
cdr3_nt: TGCGCCAGCAGTCAATCGGCCCAGGGGAACTCTGGAAACACCATATATTTT

v_call: TRBV27
j_call: TRBJ1-5
clone_size: few
d_call: -
cdr3_aa: CASSLSIGGSNQPQHF
cdr3_nt: TGTGCCAGCAGTTTATCGATCGGGGGTAGCAATCAGCCCCAGCATTTT

v_call: TRBV9
j_call: TRBJ1-2
clone_size: -
d_call: -
cdr3_aa: CASSVDWQNYGYTF
cdr3_nt: TGTGCCAGCAGCGTAGATTGGCAGAACTATGGCTACACCTTC

v_call: TRBV5-6
j_call: TRBJ1-1
clone_size: -
d_call: -
cdr3_aa: CASSFVSLRATEAFF
cdr3_nt: TGTGCCAGCAGCTTTGTGTCCCTGAGAGCCACTGAAGCTTTCTTT

v_call: TRBV27
j_call: TRBJ1-1
clone_size: -
d_call: TRBD1
cdr3_aa: CASSQFQGAGTEAFF
cdr3_nt: TGTGCCAGCAGTCAATTCCAGGGGGCGGGCACTGAAGCTTTCTTT

v_call: TRBV28
j_call: TRBJ2-3
clone_size: -
d_call: TRBD2
cdr3_aa: CASSIWTSGRARF
cdr3_nt: TGTGCCAGCAGTATCTGGACTAGCGGGAGGGCCAGGTTT

v_call: TRBV5-6
j_call: TRBJ1-1
clone_size: -
d_call: -
cdr3_aa: CASSLELMNTEAFF
cdr3_nt: TGTGCCAGCAGCTTAGAGTTAATGAACACTGAAGCTTTCTTT

v_call: TRBV5-4
j_call: TRBJ2-2
clone_size: -
d_call: TRBD2
cdr3_aa: CASSLRLAGGSGELFF
cdr3_nt: TGTGCCAGCAGCTTAAGACTAGCGGGAGGTTCCGGGGAGCTGTTTTTT